A single sample gave rise to the 25 T cell receptor beta chains below, sequenced in a study of response to subunit inactivated influenza vaccine. MiXCR, applied by TCRdb to the RT-PCR reads, yields one record per CDR3 protein. Here the sample spans around 650,000 distinct CDR3 sequences, 15% to 19% being singletons. The sample consisted of PBMCs from blood, taken 11 to 12 days after vaccination. These receptors all come from a man aged 45-65 years who received an inactivated influenza vaccine.

This clonotype has a handful of counts. The chain combines TRBV10-3 with TRBJ2-3; 8 bases line up with TRBD2. Germline CDR1 ENHRY, CDR2 SYGVKD. The CDR3 loop spans 16 amino acids. The junction had 4 bases not matched to a gene; V was cut back by 0 bases and J by 2 bases. This CDR3 is CAISESIGLATDTQYF. For the CDR3, the DNA is TGTGCCATCAGTGAGTCGATCGGACTAGCCACAGATACGCAGTATTTT.

The J gene is TRBJ2-1, the V gene TRBV12-3 or TRBV12-4; 9 nucleotides line up with TRBD2. The CDR3 spans 13 residues. With 6 bases clipped from V and 12 bases from J, the junction kept 9 bases outside the gene matches. CDR3 region: CASRFSGGPWQFF. The CDR3 coding sequence is TGTGCCAGCAGGTTTAGCGGGGGTCCGTGGCAGTTCTTC.

Here the CDR3 DNA reads TGTGCCAGCAGCGCCGAGGGAATCGAGCAGTACTTC. Its protein is CASSAEGIEQYF. This chain joins TRBV7-6 and TRBJ2-7; D is possibly TRBD2 (5 bases). V was clipped by 5 bases and J by 6 bases, with 11 bases between them. Germline V gene data show CDR1 as SGHVS and CDR2 as FNYEAQ. This CDR3 is built from 12 residues.

The sample holds many counts of this clonotype. This chain uses TRBV7-2 with TRBJ2-3, with 10 bases identical to TRBD2. In germline, CDR1 is SGHTA, CDR2 FQGNSA. Unmatched junction bases numbered 1, after V lost 3 bases and J lost 4 bases. The CDR3 is made up of 14 amino acids. CDR3 region: CASSFGLAADTQYF. The CDR3 DNA follows: TGTGCCAGCAGCTTCGGACTAGCGGCAGATACGCAGTATTTT.

This clonotype turned up a few times. V gene TRBV29-1 combines with J gene TRBJ2-2; 11 bases fit TRBD2. This CDR3 spans 16 amino acids. The ends lost 0 bases at V and 3 bases at J; junction bases unmatched: 3. Germline-derived CDR1 and CDR2 are SQVTM and ANQGSEA. CDR3 DNA sequence: TGCAGCGTTGAAGAGGTAGCGGGAGGGTACACCGGGGAGCTGTTTTTT. Protein sequence: CSVEEVAGGYTGELFF.

The chain couples TRBV29-1 to TRBJ2-1, with D perhaps given as TRBD1 or TRBD2 (5 bases each). The length of the CDR3 is 15 residues. V lost 6 bases and J 6 bases, leaving 21 bases between the germline ends. Germline-derived CDR1 and CDR2 are SQVTM and ANQGSEA. CDR3: CSVDNLGHAGNEQFF. In DNA form, the CDR3 reads TGCAGCGTGGACAATTTGGGTCATGCGGGCAATGAGCAGTTCTTC.

This clonotype appeared a few times. CDR3 sequence reads: CASSVDRGRFYEQYF. CDR3 nucleotides: TGTGCCAGCAGCGTAGACAGGGGGCGCTTCTACGAGCAGTACTTC. The chain carries TRBV7-2 and TRBJ2-7; the match to TRBD1 covers 10 bases. Germline CDR1 SGHTA, CDR2 FQGNSA. J was trimmed by 3 bases and V by 5 bases; bases with no gene match: 7. This CDR3 spans 15 amino acids.

There are a few counts of this clonotype. J is TRBJ1-2 and V is TRBV12-3 or TRBV12-4; D may be TRBD1 (6 bases). The V gene lost 3 bases and the J gene lost 0 bases, with 11 bases spanning the gap. The CDR3 totals 15 residues. The CDR3 nucleotides are TGTGCCAGCAGTTTCTCGACAGGATCTAACTATGGCTACACCTTC. Its protein product is CASSFSTGSNYGYTF.

A few counts support this clonotype. The gene calls are TRBV7-2 and TRBJ2-5, with D unresolved. Trimming removed 3 bases at V and 4 bases at J, with 6 bases between. CDR1 is SGHTA and CDR2 is FQGNSA in the germline V gene. CDR3 length equals 12 residues. CDR3 nucleotide sequence: TGTGCCAGCAGCTTTAATAGAGAGACCCAGTACTTC. It codes for CASSFNRETQYF.

This clonotype was recorded at least ten times. This sequence joins TRBV7-2 and TRBJ2-3, with D maybe TRBD2 (6 bases). Germline V gene sequence: CDR1 SGHTA, CDR2 FQGNSA. V lost 5 bases and J lost 2, with 14 bases in between. The CDR3 has 15 residues. The CDR3 loop is CASSASGGYTDTQYF. The CDR3 bases are TGTGCCAGCAGCGCCTCCGGGGGTTACACAGATACGCAGTATTTT.

This clonotype has a handful of counts. This sequence joins TRBV6-2 or TRBV6-3 and TRBJ2-7; the D call may be TRBD1 or TRBD2 (5 bases each). CDR1 and CDR2 from the germline V gene are MNHEY and SVGEGT. Trimming removed 2 bases from V and 1 base from J, with 12 bases in between. This CDR3 is built from 15 residues. The CDR3 DNA reads TGTGCCAGCAGTTACACCGGATGGGGGTCCTACGAGCAGTACTTC. Translation gives CASSYTGWGSYEQYF.

The rearrangement joins TRBV4-3 to TRBJ2-7; maybe TRBD1 (5 bases). Deletions cut 0 bases from V and 6 bases from J, with 15 bases between. The CDR3 contains 15 residues. Germline V gene lookup returns CDR1 LGHNA and CDR2 YSLEER. The CDR3 bases are TGCGCCAGCAGCCAAGATCTCCAGGGATGGGGCGAGCAGTACTTC. This gives the protein CASSQDLQGWGEQYF.

The chain joins TRBV28 to TRBJ1-1; D is ambiguous. Trimming removed 10 bases at V and 3 bases at J, with 6 bases between. The CDR3 totals 10 residues. The germline CDR1 and CDR2 sequences are MDHEN and SYDVKM. The CDR3, as DNA: TGTGCCACCCTCTACACTGAAGCTTTCTTT. Translating it yields CATLYTEAFF.

This clonotype showed up just a few times. This chain links TRBV5-1 with TRBJ1-1; a weak D match, TRBD1 (6 bases). This CDR3 contains 16 residues. The V end was cut by 5 bases, the J end by 1 base, with 18 bases between. Germline values: CDR1 SGHRS, CDR2 YFSETQ. CDR3 in amino acids: CASRPTPGTQNTEAFF. CDR3 DNA sequence: TGCGCCAGCAGACCTACTCCCGGGACACAGAACACTGAAGCTTTCTTT.

V gene TRBV20-1 combines with J gene TRBJ2-1, with 11 bases matching TRBD1. Germline V lookup: CDR1 DFQATT, CDR2 SNEGSKA (reference sequence). The CDR3 is 17 residues long. The J segment lost 7 bases and the V segment lost 2 bases, leaving 13 bases of the junction unmatched. CDR3 DNA sequence: TGCAGTGCTAGATCAAATCTCGGGACAGGGGGTAGAAATGAGCAGTTCTTC. It codes for CSARSNLGTGGRNEQFF.

This clonotype was seen more than once but under ten times. The V call is TRBV9, the J call TRBJ2-1; no definite D call. The germline gives CDR1 SGDLS, CDR2 YYNGEE. This CDR3 contains 14 residues. V lost 4 bases to trimming and J lost 2 bases, with 10 bases between them. The CDR3 DNA reads as TGTGCCAGCAGCCCGCACCGGACCTACAATGAGCAGTTCTTC. This translates into CASSPHRTYNEQFF.

The rearrangement joins TRBV20-1 to TRBJ1-4; 9 bases line up with TRBD1. There are 13 residues in the CDR3. The J segment lost 8 bases and the V segment lost 3 bases, leaving 4 bases of the junction unmatched. Germline V gives CDR1 DFQATT, CDR2 SNEGSKA (reference sequence). CDR3 sequence (DNA): TGCAGTGCTAGGACAGGGGGGTCCGAAAAACTGTTTTTT. Protein sequence: CSARTGGSEKLFF.

This clonotype was found a few times. The V call is TRBV6-1, the J call TRBJ2-1, with TRBD1 matching 8 bases. Germline values: CDR1 MNHNS, CDR2 SASEGT. The junction had 13 bases not matched to a gene; V was cut back by 5 bases and J by 4 bases. The CDR3 length is 17 residues. CDR3 nucleotide sequence: TGTGCCAGCAGTCCCAACTACGGGACAGGACTATACAATGAGCAGTTCTTC. It encodes CASSPNYGTGLYNEQFF.

This clonotype was counted between two and nine times. V and J are TRBV4-3 and TRBJ2-3, with 16 bases aligning to TRBD2. Germline CDR1 and CDR2: LGHNA and YSLEER. The junction had 11 bases not matched to a gene; V was cut back by 4 bases and J by 4 bases. The CDR3 contains 19 residues. The CDR3 bases are TGCGCCAGCAGCCTGGGACTAGCGGGAGGGCCGTTCAGGGCAGATACGCAGTATTTT. It is translated as CASSLGLAGGPFRADTQYF.

This clonotype was observed a handful of times. V usage is TRBV11-3 and J usage is TRBJ2-1; 10 nucleotides line up with TRBD2. The CDR3 spans 16 residues. The junction had 15 bases not matched to a gene; V was cut back by 4 bases and J by 12 bases. Germline CDR1 and CDR2: SGHNT and YENEEA. The CDR3 DNA reads TGTGCCAGCAGCTCCCGCGTCCTAGCGGGAGTCCCGATGCAGTTCTTC. Its protein is CASSSRVLAGVPMQFF.

The J gene is TRBJ2-2, the V gene TRBV7-8; TRBD2 matches at 9 bases. Germline-derived CDR1 and CDR2 are SGHVS and FQNEAQ. The CDR3 is 15 residues long. The V gene end was trimmed by 2 bases and the J gene end by 6 bases; junction bases not matched to a gene: 4. CDR3 nucleotides: TGTGCCAGCAGCTTACGCGGGAGGGCCCCCGGGGAGCTGTTTTTT. Translating gives CASSLRGRAPGELFF.

This chain links TRBV4-2 with TRBJ2-5, with D tentatively TRBD2 (7 bases). The germline V gene has CDR1 LGHNA and CDR2 YNFKEQ. The V end lost 4 bases, the J end lost 5 bases, and 20 bases lay between the germline ends. The CDR3 is 16 residues long. This CDR3 reads CASSPRGGGAEETQYF. The CDR3 nucleotides are TGTGCCAGCAGCCCCCGTGGAGGGGGGGCCGAGGAGACCCAGTACTTC.

The chain has TRBV27 and TRBJ2-3; no firm D call. From germline, CDR1 is MNHEY and CDR2 SMNVEV (reference sequence). Trimming took off 10 bases at V and 0 bases at J, with 8 bases between the two ends. The length of the CDR3 is 12 residues. CDR3 coding DNA: TGTGCCACTTACGCTAGCACAGATACGCAGTATTTT. Amino acids: CATYASTDTQYF.

V gene TRBV7-6 combines with J gene TRBJ2-2, with 12 bases matching TRBD2. The CDR3 runs to 17 residues. The V gene end was trimmed by 1 base and the J gene end by 7 bases; junction bases not matched to a gene: 7. Germline V gives CDR1 SGHVS, CDR2 FNYEAQ. The CDR3 DNA is TGTGCCAGCAGCTTAGAGCCTAGCGGGAGGGCGTTCGGGGAGCTGTTTTTT. Translated: CASSLEPSGRAFGELFF.

This clonotype was counted only a few times. The chain employs TRBV2 and TRBJ2-5, with D perhaps TRBD2 (5 bases). The V gene's germline CDR1 is SNHLY and CDR2 FYNNEI. V lost 7 bases and J lost 1, with 10 bases in between. The CDR3 loop spans 13 amino acids. The CDR3 loop is CASTPAGQETQYF. In DNA, the CDR3 is TGTGCCAGCACTCCGGCGGGCCAAGAGACCCAGTACTTC.